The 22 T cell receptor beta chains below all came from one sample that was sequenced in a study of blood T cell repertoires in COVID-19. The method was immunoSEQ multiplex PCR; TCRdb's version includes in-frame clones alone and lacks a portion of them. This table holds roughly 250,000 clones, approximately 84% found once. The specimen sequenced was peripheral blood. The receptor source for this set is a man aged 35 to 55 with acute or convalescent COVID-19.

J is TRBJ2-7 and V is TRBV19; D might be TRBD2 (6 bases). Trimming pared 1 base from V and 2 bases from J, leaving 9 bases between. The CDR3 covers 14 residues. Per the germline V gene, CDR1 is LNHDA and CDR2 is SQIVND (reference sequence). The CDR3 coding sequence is TGTGCCAGTAGTATAGGGGGACTGGCCTACGAGCAGTACTTC. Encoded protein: CASSIGGLAYEQYF.

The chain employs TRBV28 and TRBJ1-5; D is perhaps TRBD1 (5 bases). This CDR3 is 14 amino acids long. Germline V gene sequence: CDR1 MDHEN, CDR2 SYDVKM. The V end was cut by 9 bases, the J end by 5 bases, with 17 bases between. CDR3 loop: CASKTSGSYQPQHF. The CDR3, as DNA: TGTGCCAGTAAGACCTCAGGGTCATATCAGCCCCAGCATTTT.

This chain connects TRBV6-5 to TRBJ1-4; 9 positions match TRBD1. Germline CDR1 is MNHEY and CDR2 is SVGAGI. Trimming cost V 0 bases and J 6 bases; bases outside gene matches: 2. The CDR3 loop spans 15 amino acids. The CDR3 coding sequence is TGTGCCAGCAGTTACTCGGGACAGGGATATGAAAAACTGTTTTTT. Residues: CASSYSGQGYEKLFF.

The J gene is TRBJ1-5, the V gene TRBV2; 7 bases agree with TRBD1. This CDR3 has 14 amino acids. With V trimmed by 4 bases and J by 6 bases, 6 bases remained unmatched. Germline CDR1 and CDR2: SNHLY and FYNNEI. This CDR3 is CASSGDTGVQPQHF. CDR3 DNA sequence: TGTGCCAGCAGTGGTGATACAGGGGTTCAGCCCCAGCATTTT.

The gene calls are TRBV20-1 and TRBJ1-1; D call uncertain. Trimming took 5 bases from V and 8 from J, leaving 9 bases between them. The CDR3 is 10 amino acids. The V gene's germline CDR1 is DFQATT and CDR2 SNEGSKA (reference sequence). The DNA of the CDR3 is TGCAGTGCTCTTGAGACAGAAGCTTTCTTT. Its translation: CSALETEAFF.

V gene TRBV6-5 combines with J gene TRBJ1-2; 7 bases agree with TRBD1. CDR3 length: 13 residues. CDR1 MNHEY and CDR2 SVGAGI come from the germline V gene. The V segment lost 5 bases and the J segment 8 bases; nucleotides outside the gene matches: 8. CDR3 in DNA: TGTGCCAGCAGTATCGACAGGGCGAGGGGCTACACCTTC. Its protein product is CASSIDRARGYTF.

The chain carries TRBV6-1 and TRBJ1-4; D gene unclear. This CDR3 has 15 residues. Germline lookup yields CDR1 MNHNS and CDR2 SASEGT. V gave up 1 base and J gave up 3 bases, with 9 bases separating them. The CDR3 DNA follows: TGTGCCAGCAGTGAAGTGTATCTCGCTAATGAAAAACTGTTTTTT. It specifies CASSEVYLANEKLFF.

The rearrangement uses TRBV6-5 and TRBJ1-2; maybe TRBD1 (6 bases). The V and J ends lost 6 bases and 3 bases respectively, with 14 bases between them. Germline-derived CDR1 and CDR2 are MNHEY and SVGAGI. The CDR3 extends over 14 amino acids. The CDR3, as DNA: TGTGCCAGCAGCCCCTCAGGGGCAGACTATGGCTACACCTTC. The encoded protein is CASSPSGADYGYTF.

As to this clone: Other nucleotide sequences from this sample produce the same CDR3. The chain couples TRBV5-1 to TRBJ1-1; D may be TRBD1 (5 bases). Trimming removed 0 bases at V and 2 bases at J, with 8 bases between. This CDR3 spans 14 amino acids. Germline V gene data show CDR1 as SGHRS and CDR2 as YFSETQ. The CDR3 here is CASSLVGGNTEAFF. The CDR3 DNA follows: TGCGCCAGCAGCTTGGTCGGGGGAAACACTGAAGCTTTCTTT. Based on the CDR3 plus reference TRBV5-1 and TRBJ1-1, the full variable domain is KAGVTQTPRYLIKTRGQQVTLSCSPISGHRSVSWYQQTPGQGLQFLFEYFSETQRNKGNFPGRFSGRQFSNSRSEMNVSTLELGDSALYLCASSLVGGNTEAFFGQGTRLTVV.

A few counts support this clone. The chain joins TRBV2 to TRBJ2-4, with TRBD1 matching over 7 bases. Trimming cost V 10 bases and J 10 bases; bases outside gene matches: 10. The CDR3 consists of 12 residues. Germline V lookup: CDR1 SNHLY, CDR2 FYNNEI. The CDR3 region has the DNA TGTGCCAACGCCGGGACAGAACGTATTCAGTACTTC. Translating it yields CANAGTERIQYF.

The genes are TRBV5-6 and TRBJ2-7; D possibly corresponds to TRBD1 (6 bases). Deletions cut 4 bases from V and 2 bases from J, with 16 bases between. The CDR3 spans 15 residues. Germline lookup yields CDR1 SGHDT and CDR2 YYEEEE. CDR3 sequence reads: CASSTPGEGAYEQYF. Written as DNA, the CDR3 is TGTGCCAGCAGCACACCTGGAGAGGGGGCCTACGAGCAGTACTTC.

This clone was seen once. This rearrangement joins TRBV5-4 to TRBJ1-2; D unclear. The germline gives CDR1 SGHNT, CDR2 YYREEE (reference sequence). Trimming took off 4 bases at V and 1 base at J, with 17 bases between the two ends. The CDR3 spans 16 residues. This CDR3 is CASSPYRLGDNYGYTF. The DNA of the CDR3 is TGTGCCAGCAGCCCATACCGACTGGGAGATAACTATGGCTACACCTTC.

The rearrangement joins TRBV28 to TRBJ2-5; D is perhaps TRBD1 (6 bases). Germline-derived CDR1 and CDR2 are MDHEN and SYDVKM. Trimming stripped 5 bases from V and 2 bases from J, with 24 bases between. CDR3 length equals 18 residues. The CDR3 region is CASSIRQDLFTQQETQYF. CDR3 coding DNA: TGTGCCAGCAGTATTAGACAGGACTTATTTACCCAGCAAGAGACCCAGTACTTC.

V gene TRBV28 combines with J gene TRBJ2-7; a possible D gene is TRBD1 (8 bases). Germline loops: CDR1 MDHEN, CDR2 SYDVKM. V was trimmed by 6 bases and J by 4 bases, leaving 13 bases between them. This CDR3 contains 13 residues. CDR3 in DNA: TGTGCCAGCAGCTACAGGGGGGGGTACGAGCAGTACTTC. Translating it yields CASSYRGGYEQYF.

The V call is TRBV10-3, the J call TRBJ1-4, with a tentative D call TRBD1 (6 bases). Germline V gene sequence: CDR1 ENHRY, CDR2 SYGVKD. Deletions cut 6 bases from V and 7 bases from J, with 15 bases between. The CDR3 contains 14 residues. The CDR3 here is CAIRSTGRGEKLFF. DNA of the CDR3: TGTGCCATCAGGTCGACAGGTCGCGGTGAAAAACTGTTTTTT.

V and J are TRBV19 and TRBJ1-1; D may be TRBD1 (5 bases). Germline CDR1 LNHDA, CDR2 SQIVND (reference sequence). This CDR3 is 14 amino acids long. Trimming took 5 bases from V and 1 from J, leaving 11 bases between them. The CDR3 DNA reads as TGTGCCAGTAGTGCTAACCAGGGGAACACTGAAGCTTTCTTT. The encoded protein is CASSANQGNTEAFF.

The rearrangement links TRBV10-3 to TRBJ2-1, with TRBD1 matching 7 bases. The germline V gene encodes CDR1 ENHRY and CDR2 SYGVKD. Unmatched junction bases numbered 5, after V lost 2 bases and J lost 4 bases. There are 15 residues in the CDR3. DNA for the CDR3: TGTGCCATCAGTGAGGAGACAGGGAGTTACAATGAGCAGTTCTTC. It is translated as CAISEETGSYNEQFF.

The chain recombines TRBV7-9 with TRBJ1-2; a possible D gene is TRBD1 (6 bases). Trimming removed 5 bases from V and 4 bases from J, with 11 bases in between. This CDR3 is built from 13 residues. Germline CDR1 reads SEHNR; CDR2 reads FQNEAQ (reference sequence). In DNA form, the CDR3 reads TGTGCCAGCAGCCGACAGGCCTTCTATGGCTACACCTTC. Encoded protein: CASSRQAFYGYTF.

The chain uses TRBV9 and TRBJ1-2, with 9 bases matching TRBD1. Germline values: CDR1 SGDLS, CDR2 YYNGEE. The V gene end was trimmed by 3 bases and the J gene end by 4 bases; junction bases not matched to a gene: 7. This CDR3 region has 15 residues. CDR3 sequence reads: CASSANRGPVYGYTF. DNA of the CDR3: TGTGCCAGCAGCGCCAACAGGGGGCCCGTCTATGGCTACACCTTC. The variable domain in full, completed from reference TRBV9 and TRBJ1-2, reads DSGVTQTPKHLITATGQRVTLRCSPRSGDLSVYWYQQSLDQGLQFLIQYYNGEERAKGNILERFSAQQFPDLHSELNLSSLELGDSALYFCASSANRGPVYGYTFGSGTRLTVV.

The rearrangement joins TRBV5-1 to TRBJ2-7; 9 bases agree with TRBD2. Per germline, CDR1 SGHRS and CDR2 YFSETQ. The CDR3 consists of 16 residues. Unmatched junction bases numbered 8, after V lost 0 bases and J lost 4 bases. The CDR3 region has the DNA TGCGCCAGCAGCTTGGGCGGCGGGGGGGCGTCTTACGAGCAGTACTTC. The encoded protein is CASSLGGGGASYEQYF. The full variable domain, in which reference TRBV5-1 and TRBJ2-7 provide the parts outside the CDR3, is KAGVTQTPRYLIKTRGQQVTLSCSPISGHRSVSWYQQTPGQGLQFLFEYFSETQRNKGNFPGRFSGRQFSNSRSEMNVSTLELGDSALYLCASSLGGGGASYEQYFGPGTRLTVT.

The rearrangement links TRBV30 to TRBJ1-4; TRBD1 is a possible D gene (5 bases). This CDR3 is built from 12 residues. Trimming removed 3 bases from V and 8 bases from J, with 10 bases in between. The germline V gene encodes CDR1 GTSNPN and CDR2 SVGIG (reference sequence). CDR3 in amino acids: CAWSRGGEKLFF. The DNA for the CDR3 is TGTGCCTGGAGCCGGGGGGGGGAAAAACTGTTTTTT.

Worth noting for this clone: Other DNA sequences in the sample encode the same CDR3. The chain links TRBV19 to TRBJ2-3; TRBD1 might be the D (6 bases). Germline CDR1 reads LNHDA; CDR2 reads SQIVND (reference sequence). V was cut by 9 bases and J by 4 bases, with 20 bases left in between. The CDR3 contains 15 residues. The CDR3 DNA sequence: TGTGCCAGCCGGCGACAGGCGTTTGGCGCAGATACGCAGTATTTT. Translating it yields CASRRQAFGADTQYF.